This TCR beta chain was retrieved from a study of blood T cell repertoires in COVID-19. CDR3 size: 16 residues. V was pared by 1 base and J by 4 bases, with 6 bases of the junction left unmatched. Germline values: CDR1 MGHRA, CDR2 YSYEKL. Authors' processing steps: How many nucleated cells were present was estimated from reference gene primer amplification. Sequenced by immunoSEQ multiplex PCR; TCRdb stores in-frame clones only, minus some. Clonal size and the V and J genes are those of that table, whereas D and trimming came from the DNA. The sample holds about 130,000 clones, approximately 78% seen once. This clone was counted ten times or more. Individuals drawn from around 24 US areas were about 18 to 89 years old. Grouping used clinical history reported by participants in a survey and questionnaire.

V usage is TRBV4-1 and J usage is TRBJ2-1; 8 positions match TRBD2. The receptor comes from a woman in her fifties or sixties who had recovered from COVID-19. The sequencing input was PBMCs or T cells enriched from blood (not recorded which). CDR3 sequence: CASSQVAGGLYNEQFF. For the CDR3, the DNA is TGCGCCAGCAGCCAAGTTGCGGGGGGTCTATACAATGAGCAGTTCTTC.